One and the same sample provided the 2 T cell receptor beta chains below, sequenced in a study of blood T cell repertoires in COVID-19. Clones were sequenced by immunoSEQ multiplex PCR, and TCRdb holds only the in-frame ones, with some missing. The table lists fewer than 250,000 clones, over 70% of them singletons. Sequenced input: peripheral blood. The receptor source for this set is a woman in her 50s with acute or convalescent COVID-19.

V usage is TRBV3-1 (or the pseudogene TRBV3-2) and J usage is TRBJ2-1, with 9 bases aligning to TRBD2. The V and J ends lost 2 bases and 4 bases, in that order; junction bases with no gene match: 6. The CDR3 is 16 amino acids. Per germline, CDR1 LGHDT and CDR2 YNNKEL (reference sequence). CDR3 amino acids: CASSQLAGDPYNEQFF. In nucleotides, the CDR3 is TGTGCCAGCAGCCAATTAGCGGGAGACCCTTACAATGAGCAGTTCTTC.

This clone was seen only once. The CDR3 here is CASSPFSGPNTGELFF. The CDR3 DNA reads as TGCGCCAGCAGCCCGTTTAGCGGCCCGAACACCGGGGAGCTGTTTTTT. V gene TRBV5-1 combines with J gene TRBJ2-2; perhaps TRBD2 as D (6 bases). The V gene's germline CDR1 is SGHRS and CDR2 YFSETQ. The CDR3 spans 16 residues. The V and J ends lost 4 bases and 0 bases respectively, with 13 bases between them.